The 27 T cell receptor beta chains below come from one sample, sequenced in a study of beta chain features in type 1 diabetes. Overall study results and limits: Patients with Type 1 diabetes showed moderately but significantly shorter TCRB CDR3s in all four CD4+ subsets.

These TCRs are of unknown antigen specificity. The entirety of the isolated RNA underwent reverse transcription, so expressed TCRB transcripts were sequenced. TCRdb's table, derived via immunoSEQ multiplex PCR, lists solely in-frame clones and lacks some. In the table there are roughly 350,000 clones, around a tenth of which are singletons. Sequenced material: central memory CD4+ T cells from blood. These receptors were obtained from a man aged 25-40 years with type 1 diabetes.

The J gene is TRBJ2-1, the V gene TRBV7-6; 11 positions match TRBD2. There are 16 residues in the CDR3. The germline V gene encodes CDR1 SGHVS and CDR2 FNYEAQ. V shed 2 bases and J 7 bases; nucleotides not matched to a gene: 7. DNA of the CDR3: TGTGCCAGCAGCTTAAAGACGACTAGCGGGACAAATGAGCAGTTCTTC. Its protein is CASSLKTTSGTNEQFF.

As to this clone: This sequence may be a read error, since a much larger clone differs from it by one base. CDR3 nucleotides: TGTGCCAGCAGCCGGGGGCTTCCCTACGAGCAGTATTTC. Translation gives CASSRGLPYEQYF. This sequence joins TRBV4-2 and TRBJ2-7, with a tentative D call TRBD1 (6 bases). CDR3 length: 13 residues. The germline gives CDR1 LGHNA, CDR2 YNFKEQ.

The J gene is TRBJ1-4, the V gene TRBV2; TRBD1 might be the D (5 bases). The CDR3 loop spans 13 amino acids. Germline lookup yields CDR1 SNHLY and CDR2 FYNNEI. Trimming took off 6 bases at V and 7 bases at J, with 12 bases between the two ends. CDR3 sequence reads: CASSPQEREKLFF. In DNA, the CDR3 is TGTGCCAGCAGCCCACAGGAACGTGAAAAACTGTTTTTT.

The J gene is TRBJ1-5, the V gene TRBV19; no clear D gene. This CDR3 is built from 16 residues. Germline V gives CDR1 LNHDA, CDR2 SQIVND (reference sequence). Between the trimmed V and J ends, which lost 5 bases and 1 base, there was a span of 15 bases. This chain's CDR3 is CASSPAAFRSNQPQHF. CDR3 nucleotides: TGTGCCAGTAGTCCCGCCGCATTCCGGAGCAATCAGCCCCAGCATTTT. The complete variable domain, with remaining parts taken from reference TRBV19 and TRBJ1-5, reads DGGITQSPKYLFRKEGQNVTLSCEQNLNHDAMYWYRQDPGQGLRLIYYSQIVNDFQKGDIAEGYSVSREKKESFPLTVTSAQKNPTAFYLCASSPAAFRSNQPQHFGDGTRLSIL.

Comments on this clone: Other nucleotide sequences in the sample specify the same CDR3. This sequence joins TRBV5-1 and TRBJ1-1; D gene ambiguous. The germline V gene has CDR1 SGHRS and CDR2 YFSETQ. CDR3 length equals 13 residues. Trimming took off 2 bases at V and 0 bases at J, with 5 bases between the two ends. The CDR3 loop reads CASSLELNTEAFF. The CDR3 DNA reads as TGCGCCAGCAGCTTAGAACTGAACACTGAAGCTTTCTTT.

The rearrangement links TRBV25-1 to TRBJ2-1, with D hard to call. Germline CDR1 reads MGHDK; CDR2 reads SYGVNS. V lost 1 base and J 12 bases, leaving 13 bases between the germline ends. This CDR3 region has 13 residues. Here the CDR3 reads CASSELGNPTQFF. The CDR3 DNA sequence: TGTGCCAGCAGTGAATTGGGCAACCCTACGCAGTTCTTC. Combining the CDR3 with reference TRBV25-1 and TRBJ2-1 gives the whole variable domain EADIYQTPRYLVIGTGKKITLECSQTMGHDKMYWYQQDPGMELHLIHYSYGVNSTEKGDLSSESTVSRIRTEHFPLTLESARPSHTSQYLCASSELGNPTQFFGPGTRLTVL.

This chain links TRBV5-1 with TRBJ1-4; TRBD1 agrees at 12 bases. CDR1 is SGHRS, CDR2 YFSETQ, per germline. The junction had 12 bases not matched to a gene; V was cut back by 5 bases and J by 7 bases. The CDR3 totals 17 residues. This chain's CDR3 is CASSLAGQGAAGEKLFF. The CDR3 bases are TGCGCCAGCAGTCTTGCGGGACAGGGGGCTGCGGGTGAAAAACTGTTTTTT.

This clone occurred a few times. The V gene is TRBV6-1, the J gene TRBJ2-7; TRBD1 agrees at 9 bases. Germline V CDR1 and CDR2: MNHNS, SASEGT. With V trimmed by 6 bases and J by 3 bases, 3 bases remained unmatched. The CDR3 is 13 amino acids. CDR3 region: CASRPGQGYEQYF. CDR3 DNA: TGTGCCAGCAGACCGGGACAGGGCTACGAGCAGTACTTC.

CDR3 amino acids: CASRSRATNTEAFF. CDR3 coding DNA: TGTGCCAGCAGATCTCGGGCCACGAACACTGAAGCTTTCTTT. The J gene is TRBJ1-1, the V gene TRBV2, with unresolved D. The CDR3 spans 14 residues. The V gene's germline CDR1 is SNHLY and CDR2 FYNNEI. V was cut by 6 bases and J by 1 base, with 12 bases left in between.

This clone was counted between two and nine times. The chain combines TRBV2 with TRBJ2-1; unclear D gene. Trimming left V 7 bases short and J 11 bases short, with 15 bases between. Germline values: CDR1 SNHLY, CDR2 FYNNEI. The CDR3 contains 12 residues. The CDR3 region has the DNA TGTGCCAGCACCCTCGAAAAGGGTCAGCAGTTCTTC. Its protein is CASTLEKGQQFF.

A few counts support this clone. V gene TRBV30 combines with J gene TRBJ1-6; 8 nucleotides match TRBD1. Trimming took 1 base from V and 10 from J; bases not matched to a gene: 9. The germline gives CDR1 GTSNPN, CDR2 SVGIG (reference sequence). The CDR3 runs to 15 residues. The CDR3 coding sequence is TGTGCCTGGAGTGCAGGACAGGGAGAATACTCACCCCTCCACTTT. Translated: CAWSAGQGEYSPLHF. Drawing the rest from reference TRBV30 and TRBJ1-6, the complete variable domain is SQTIHQWPATLVQPVGSPLSLECTVEGTSNPNLYWYRQAAGRGLQLLFYSVGIGQISSEVPQNLSASRPQDRQFILSSKKLLLSDSGFYLCAWSAGQGEYSPLHFGNGTRLTVT.

The chain links TRBV16 to TRBJ2-3; TRBD2 aligns across 8 bases. With V trimmed by 4 bases and J by 0 bases, 9 bases remained unmatched. The CDR3 has 17 amino acids. Germline CDR1 reads KGHSY; CDR2 reads FQNENV. The CDR3 DNA follows: TGTGCCAGCAGCCCCCCCCGGGAGGGCTCCAGCACAGATACGCAGTATTTT. Encoded protein: CASSPPREGSSTDTQYF. The full variable domain, rest sourced from reference TRBV16 and TRBJ2-3, is GEEVAQTPKHLVRGEGQKAKLYCAPIKGHSYVFWYQQVLKNEFKFLISFQNENVFDETGMPKERFSAKCLPNSPCSLEIQATKLEDSAVYFCASSPPREGSSTDTQYFGPGTRLTVL.

The rearrangement links TRBV19 to TRBJ2-2, with D unclear. The V end lost 3 bases, the J end lost 7 bases, and 12 bases lay between the germline ends. The CDR3 spans 14 residues. CDR1 is LNHDA, CDR2 SQIVND, per germline (reference sequence). The CDR3 region is CASSILGGGGELFF. Written as DNA, the CDR3 is TGTGCCAGTAGTATCCTCGGTGGCGGCGGGGAGCTGTTTTTT.

The CDR3 bases are TGTGCCAGCAGCCCACAGTGGGACAGGTCCTATGGCTACACCTTC. It yields the protein CASSPQWDRSYGYTF. The gene calls are TRBV7-9 and TRBJ1-2, with 8 positions matching TRBD1. V lost 5 bases and J lost 4; bases outside the gene matches: 9. CDR1 is SEHNR, CDR2 FQNEAQ, per germline (reference sequence). The CDR3 extends over 15 amino acids.

V gene TRBV21-1 combines with J gene TRBJ2-3; the table assigns TRBD2, which was not confirmed against the DNA. TRBV21-1 is labeled a pseudogene. The CDR3 length is 15 residues. CDR3 protein: CISRDDGRSTDTQYF. The CDR3 nucleotides are TGTATCAGCAGGGATGACGGGAGAAGCACAGATACGCAGTATTTT.

The chain joins TRBV5-4 to TRBJ1-2; 9 bases map to TRBD1. The CDR3 runs 16 residues. Germline V gives CDR1 SGHNT, CDR2 YYREEE (reference sequence). J was trimmed by 6 bases and V by 4 bases; bases with no gene match: 13. CDR3 loop: CASSLSRDRVADGYTF. The CDR3 DNA reads TGTGCCAGCAGCCTGTCCCGGGACAGGGTGGCGGATGGCTACACCTTC.

Only a few counts were recorded for this clone. This chain joins TRBV7-2 and TRBJ2-7, with a weak D call TRBD1 (6 bases). From germline, CDR1 is SGHTA and CDR2 FQGNSA. V was pared by 5 bases and J by 0 bases, with 8 bases between. This CDR3 is built from 13 residues. The CDR3 loop is CASSPGHSYEQYF. For the CDR3, the DNA is TGTGCCAGCAGCCCGGGACACTCCTACGAGCAGTACTTC.

Comments on this clone: Since a far larger clone is one base different, this is likely a read error. The same CDR3 is also encoded by other DNA sequences in this sample. The V call is TRBV5-4, the J call TRBJ2-1; D gene uncertain. Between the trimmed V and J ends, which lost 4 bases and 7 bases, there was a span of 21 bases. This CDR3 is built from 16 residues. Germline V gene data show CDR1 as SGHNT and CDR2 as YYREEE (reference sequence). As DNA, the CDR3 is TGTGCCAGCAGCCAAGATCGCGGATGGGGTGGGAATGAGCAGTTCTTC. This encodes CASSQDRGWGGNEQFF.

This clone was seen just once. The chain has TRBV28 and TRBJ2-5, with 9 bases fitting TRBD2. With 6 bases clipped from V and 5 bases from J, the junction kept 16 bases outside the gene matches. The CDR3 length is 17 residues. The germline CDR1 and CDR2 sequences are MDHEN and SYDVKM. The CDR3 sequence is CASSTPSASGNRETQYF. The DNA for the CDR3 is TGTGCCAGCAGCACCCCCTCGGCTAGCGGGAATAGGGAGACCCAGTACTTC.

The chain uses TRBV2 and TRBJ2-3, with D hard to call. Trimming removed 4 bases at V and 2 bases at J, with 10 bases between. Germline loops: CDR1 SNHLY, CDR2 FYNNEI. The CDR3 runs 14 residues. The CDR3 here is CASSAREVTDTQYF. As DNA, the CDR3 is TGTGCCAGCAGTGCCCGCGAGGTCACAGATACGCAGTATTTT.

This clone turned up a few times. This chain joins TRBV6-5 and TRBJ2-2, with TRBD2 identical over 12 bases. Germline values: CDR1 MNHEY, CDR2 SVGAGI. Trimming cost V 7 bases and J 7 bases; bases outside gene matches: 7. This CDR3 comprises 15 residues. As DNA, the CDR3 is TGTGCCAGCACCTCTAGCGGGAGGGATGGCGGGGAGCTGTTTTTT. It yields the protein CASTSSGRDGGELFF.

The table lists this clone with a few counts. At the DNA level, this CDR3 is encoded by other sequences in the same sample as well. The chain joins TRBV20-1 to TRBJ2-7, with D maybe TRBD2 (5 bases). Germline loops: CDR1 DFQATT, CDR2 SNEGSKA (reference sequence). Between the trimmed V and J ends, which lost 3 bases and 5 bases, there was a span of 8 bases. The CDR3 is 11 residues long. This CDR3 reads CSASPGDEQYF. The CDR3 nucleotides read TGCAGTGCTAGTCCCGGGGACGAGCAGTACTTC.

This clone was recorded at least ten times. The chain employs TRBV19 and TRBJ2-4, with 7 bases matching TRBD2. The CDR3 runs 17 residues. Germline values: CDR1 LNHDA, CDR2 SQIVND (reference sequence). Trimming removed 6 bases from V and 9 bases from J; junction bases left unmatched: 20. The DNA of the CDR3 is TGTGCCAGTAGACCTCCTAGTGGGAGGGCCGCTGGGCGCATTCAGTACTTC. Its protein is CASRPPSGRAAGRIQYF.

The chain recombines TRBV27 with TRBJ1-1, with 8 bases that match TRBD1. This CDR3 spans 15 amino acids. In germline, CDR1 is MNHEY, CDR2 SMNVEV (reference sequence). The V and J ends lost 6 bases and 6 bases, in that order; junction bases with no gene match: 12. The CDR3 nucleotides are TGTGCCAGCAGGATAACCTCAACAGGGGGACCTGAAGCTTTCTTT. Its translation is CASRITSTGGPEAFF.

This chain connects TRBV18 to TRBJ1-4, with D perhaps matching TRBD1 (6 bases). The CDR3 spans 15 residues. Germline V gene data show CDR1 as KGHSH and CDR2 as LQKENI. Trimming pared 0 bases from V and 6 bases from J, leaving 11 bases between. The chain's CDR3 is CASSPPQGRDEKLFF. CDR3 nucleotides: TGTGCCAGCTCACCACCTCAGGGGAGGGATGAAAAACTGTTTTTT. Combining the CDR3 with reference TRBV18 and TRBJ1-4 gives the whole variable domain NAGVMQNPRHLVRRRGQEARLRCSPMKGHSHVYWYRQLPEEGLKFMVYLQKENIIDESGMPKERFSAEFPKEGPSILRIQQVVRGDSAAYFCASSPPQGRDEKLFFGSGTQLSVL.

This clone came up a few times. The genes are TRBV5-1 and TRBJ2-3; TRBD2 agrees at 8 bases. Germline V gene sequence: CDR1 SGHRS, CDR2 YFSETQ. The CDR3 has 14 amino acids. V dropped 1 base and J dropped 12; count of bases not matched to a gene: 10. The CDR3 reads CASSLSTSERSQYF. The CDR3 DNA reads TGCGCCAGCAGCTTGTCGACTAGCGAACGATCACAGTATTTT. The variable domain in full, completed from reference TRBV5-1 and TRBJ2-3, reads KAGVTQTPRYLIKTRGQQVTLSCSPISGHRSVSWYQQTPGQGLQFLFEYFSETQRNKGNFPGRFSGRQFSNSRSEMNVSTLELGDSALYLCASSLSTSERSQYFGPGTRLTVL.

This clone was picked up a small number of times. This chain joins TRBV6-5 and TRBJ1-6; the match to TRBD1 covers 7 bases. The CDR3 has 14 amino acids. Germline V CDR1 and CDR2: MNHEY, SVGAGI. V dropped 10 bases and J dropped 5; count of bases not matched to a gene: 8. The CDR3, as DNA: TGTGCCATCAGAGCTGGACAGGATAATTCACCCCTCCACTTT. Translation: CAIRAGQDNSPLHF.